The clone carrying this T cell receptor beta chain was seen only once. Its antigen is currently unknown. This record comes from a study of T cell responses to AZD1222 COVID-19 vaccine. Study outcomes and limitations: There were vaccine-associated CD4 TCRs across spike, dominant at 160-218 and 743-854. Reportedly, nearly half the spike-specific TCRs target unmutated variant regions. Spike-specific TCR depth and breadth grew after two AZD1222 doses. Among AZD1222 vaccinees, only six or seven were seropositive at baseline.

Between the trimmed V and J ends, which lost 7 bases and 4 bases, there was a span of 16 bases. CDR3 length equals 14 residues. Germline values: CDR1 MNHEY, CDR2 SVGAGI. Data came from immunoSEQ multiplex PCR; TCRdb stores just in-frame clones and leaves some out. Here the sample spans about 120,000 clones, 90% being singletons. V usage is TRBV6-5 and J usage is TRBJ1-1; D gene uncertain. The TCR sequence derives from an adult in good health. The material was peripheral blood, obtained on day 0 of AZD1222 vaccination. The CDR3 nucleotides are TGTGCCAGCAATTTGAGGGAGTTGGGCACTGAAGCTTTCTTT. Translating gives CASNLRELGTEAFF.